This T cell receptor (beta chain) emerged from a study of T-cell memory formation after mild COVID-19. As for the study in general: Largely donor-specific TCR clusters were found. General study results and limits: Among contracting clones, CD4+ were mainly CM/EM and CD8+ enriched in EMRA. SARS-CoV-2 specificity was not confirmed for second-wave clones peaking on day 37.

A word on this clonotype: Antigen: not known.

One entry per CDR3 protein, called by TCRdb with MiXCR from the 5' RACE reads. The data show 350,000 to 500,000 distinct CDR3 sequences, 15% to 20% seen once. The sequence was obtained from a man aged 18 to 30 who had mild COVID-19 (a few samples of this study predate the infection). Cell type and time point are not known. The sequenced sample consisted of PBMCs or a T cell subset sorted from them (not recorded which).

In DNA, the CDR3 is TGTGCCAGCAGCTTAGCTCTCGCCCGTTCGGCTAACTATGGCTACACCTTC. Residues: CASSLALARSANYGYTF. This chain joins TRBV7-9 and TRBJ1-2; D unclear. Germline CDR1 is SEHNR and CDR2 is FQNEAQ (reference sequence). CDR3 size: 17 residues. Trimming left V 0 bases short and J 0 bases short, with 14 bases between.